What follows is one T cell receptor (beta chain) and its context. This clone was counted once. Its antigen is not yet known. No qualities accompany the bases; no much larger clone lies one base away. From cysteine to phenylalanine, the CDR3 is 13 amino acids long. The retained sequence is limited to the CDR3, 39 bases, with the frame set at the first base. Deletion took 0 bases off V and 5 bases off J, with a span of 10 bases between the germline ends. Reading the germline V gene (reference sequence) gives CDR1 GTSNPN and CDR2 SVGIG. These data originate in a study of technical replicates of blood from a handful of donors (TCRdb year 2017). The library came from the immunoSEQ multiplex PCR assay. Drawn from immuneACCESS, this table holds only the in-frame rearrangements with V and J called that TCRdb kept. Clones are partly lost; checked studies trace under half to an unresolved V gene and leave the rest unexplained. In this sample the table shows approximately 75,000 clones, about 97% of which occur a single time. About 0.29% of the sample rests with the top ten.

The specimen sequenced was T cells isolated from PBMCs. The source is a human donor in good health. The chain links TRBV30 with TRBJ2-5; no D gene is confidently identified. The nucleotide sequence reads TGTGCCTGGAGTGTATCCACCGCGGAGACCCAGTACTTC. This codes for CAWSVSTAETQYF.